These 16 T cell receptor beta chains share one sample of origin, sequenced in a study of T cells in Graves' hyperthyroidism and ophthalmopathy. RNA transcripts provided the source from which TCR beta CDR3 regions were amplified. RT-PCR in the first round (using the HTBI primer set) targeted the TCR CDR3. TCRdb independently ran MiXCR on the multiplex PCR reads; one entry per CDR3 protein. This table holds some 360,000 distinct CDR3 sequences, more than 11% found once. Sequencing was done on a sample of blood. These receptors originate from a woman aged 55-75 years with Graves' hyperthyroidism.

Many counts were recorded for this clonotype. V gene TRBV15 combines with J gene TRBJ2-5; D possibly corresponds to TRBD2 (6 bases). Germline CDR1 and CDR2: LNHNV and YYDKDF (reference sequence). Between the trimmed V and J ends, which lost 4 bases and 6 bases, there was a span of 30 bases. The CDR3 loop spans 19 amino acids. CDR3 in amino acids: CATSTPDERARNGVKTQYF. The CDR3 nucleotides are TGTGCCACCAGCACCCCCGACGAGCGGGCTCGTAATGGTGTGAAGACCCAGTACTTC.

This clonotype was seen many times. In nucleotides, the CDR3 is TGTGCCAGCAGTTCTGGACAGGGGGTGAACACTGAAGCTTTCTTT. Translation gives CASSSGQGVNTEAFF. The chain carries TRBV12-3 or TRBV12-4 and TRBJ1-1, with 10 bases fitting TRBD1. The CDR3 is 15 residues long. With 4 bases clipped from V and 0 bases from J, the junction kept 2 bases outside the gene matches.

There are a few counts of this clonotype. The chain is built from TRBV5-1 and TRBJ2-1; TRBD1 matches 7 bases. Trimming at V came to 0 bases and at J to 3 bases, leaving 3 bases not matched to a gene. CDR3 length equals 15 residues. Germline V gives CDR1 SGHRS, CDR2 YFSETQ. This CDR3 reads CASSLEGADYNEQFF. The DNA for the CDR3 is TGCGCCAGCAGCTTGGAGGGGGCCGACTACAATGAGCAGTTCTTC.

This clonotype was seen at least ten times. The V call is TRBV20-1, the J call TRBJ2-1; the D gene is possibly TRBD2 (5 bases). V dropped 0 bases and J dropped 0 bases, with 12 bases sitting between them. Germline assignment: CDR1 DFQATT and CDR2 SNEGSKA (reference sequence). This CDR3 is 16 amino acids long. The CDR3 loop is CSARDLRARSYNEQFF. The CDR3 DNA reads TGCAGTGCTAGAGATCTGCGGGCCCGCTCCTACAATGAGCAGTTCTTC.

This clonotype occurred a few times. J is TRBJ2-7 and V is TRBV18; D remains ambiguous. Germline CDR1 reads KGHSH; CDR2 reads LQKENI. The CDR3 runs to 18 residues. V was trimmed by 2 bases and J by 0 bases, leaving 20 bases between them. The CDR3 is CASSPASPSASSSYEQYF. CDR3 coding DNA: TGTGCCAGCTCACCAGCGAGTCCCAGCGCCTCGAGCTCCTACGAGCAGTACTTC.

This clonotype was found many times. The chain couples TRBV10-2 to TRBJ2-2; no reliable D call. Germline CDR1 and CDR2: WSHSY and SAAADI. This CDR3 region has 14 residues. Deletions cut 0 bases from V and 4 bases from J, with 6 bases between. This CDR3 is CASSESGSTGELFF. In DNA, the CDR3 is TGCGCCAGCAGTGAGTCAGGCAGCACCGGGGAGCTGTTTTTT.

This rearrangement joins TRBV7-2 to TRBJ2-7; 7 nucleotides align to TRBD2. This CDR3 has 16 amino acids. CDR1 and CDR2 from the germline V gene are SGHTA and FQGNSA. Losses at the gene ends were 5 bases for V and 1 base for J; bases not matched to a gene: 11. CDR3 in DNA: TGTGCCAGCAGCCCTAGACCGGGAGGCGGTTCCTACGAGCAGTACTTC. This codes for CASSPRPGGGSYEQYF.

This clonotype occurred many times. The chain joins TRBV11-2 to TRBJ1-1, with D possibly being TRBD1 (6 bases). V was shortened by 5 bases and J by 1 base, with 14 bases between the two germline ends. The CDR3 has 15 amino acids. CDR1 SGHAT and CDR2 FQNNGV come from the germline V gene. The CDR3 here is CASSPWTETNTEAFF. Written as DNA, the CDR3 is TGTGCCAGCAGCCCCTGGACAGAGACGAACACTGAAGCTTTCTTT.

This clonotype has only a few counts. The junction departs from the called germline gene at one end, perhaps through a read error. V gene TRBV7-7 combines with J gene TRBJ2-1; TRBD2 matches 11 bases. The V gene's germline CDR1 is SSHAT and CDR2 FNYEAQ (reference sequence). The CDR3 loop spans 15 amino acids. CDR3 in DNA: TGTGCTAGCAGCCCAGAATTAGCGGGAGGGGCTGAGCAGTTCTTC. It encodes CASSPELAGGAEQFF.

The chain combines TRBV12-3 or TRBV12-4 with TRBJ2-1, with a tentative D call TRBD2 (7 bases). This CDR3 is built from 16 residues. V was clipped by 6 bases and J by 10 bases, with 25 bases between them. CDR3 nucleotides: TGTGCCAGCAGGGAGGGGGGGGCGGGAGTTCCAGGAGAGCAGTTCTTC. Translated: CASREGGAGVPGEQFF.

This clonotype was observed at least ten times. The chain is built from TRBV7-8 and TRBJ1-1; D is perhaps TRBD1 (5 bases). CDR3 size: 16 residues. CDR1 SGHVS and CDR2 FQNEAQ come from the germline V gene. With 5 bases removed from V and 0 bases from J, the gap between germline ends came to 16 bases. The DNA for the CDR3 is TGTGCCAGCAGCCTTCCCGGGGGGGAAATGAACACTGAAGCTTTCTTT. It codes for CASSLPGGEMNTEAFF.

This clonotype was detected many times. The CDR3 sequence: CASRQGGPGAQHF. CDR3 bases: TGTGCCAGCAGACAAGGAGGGCCGGGGGCCCAGCATTTT. The chain uses TRBV16 and TRBJ1-5; possibly TRBD1 for D (5 bases). Looked up from germline, CDR1 is KGHSY and CDR2 is FQNENV. The CDR3 has 13 residues. The V end was cut by 6 bases, the J end by 11 bases, with 17 bases between.

This chain links TRBV9 with TRBJ1-1; 10 bases fit TRBD1. The CDR3 loop spans 13 amino acids. V lost 3 bases and J lost 11; bases outside the gene matches: 7. CDR1 is SGDLS and CDR2 is YYNGEE in the germline V gene. CDR3 amino acids: CASSDDRGLYAFF. The DNA for the CDR3 is TGTGCCAGCAGCGACGACAGGGGGCTTTATGCTTTCTTT.

This clonotype was observed at least ten times. The chain recombines TRBV7-9 with TRBJ2-2; TRBD2 matches 14 bases. The V gene's germline CDR1 is SEHNR and CDR2 FQNEAQ (reference sequence). V was clipped by 4 bases and J by 7 bases; unmatched bases: 8. The CDR3 spans 17 residues. CDR3 in amino acids: CASSSRLAGGPYGELFF. In nucleotides, the CDR3 is TGTGCCAGCAGCTCCCGACTAGCGGGAGGGCCGTACGGGGAGCTGTTTTTT. Complete variable domain (other parts from reference TRBV7-9 and TRBJ2-2): DTGVSQNPRHKITKRGQNVTFRCDPISEHNRLYWYRQTLGQGPEFLTYFQNEAQLEKSRLLSDRFSAERPKGSFSTLEIQRTEQGDSAMYLCASSSRLAGGPYGELFFGEGSRLTVL.

The chain has TRBV20-1 and TRBJ2-1, with 9 bases identical to TRBD2. Trimming removed 1 base from V and 3 bases from J; junction bases left unmatched: 10. Germline V gene lookup returns CDR1 DFQATT and CDR2 SNEGSKA (reference sequence). The CDR3 spans 17 residues. The CDR3 protein is CSARVEGKREVYNEQFF. The CDR3 bases are TGCAGTGCTAGAGTGGAGGGGAAGCGGGAGGTCTACAATGAGCAGTTCTTC.

This clonotype was recorded many times. The chain is built from TRBV19 and TRBJ2-7; TRBD2 aligns across 12 bases. The CDR3 totals 16 residues. The ends lost 4 bases at V and 2 bases at J; junction bases unmatched: 6. Germline V lookup: CDR1 LNHDA, CDR2 SQIVND (reference sequence). CDR3 sequence reads: CASSTWTSGNTYEQYF. The CDR3 nucleotides read TGTGCCAGTAGTACGTGGACTAGCGGGAATACCTACGAGCAGTACTTC. The full variable domain, in which reference TRBV19 and TRBJ2-7 provide the parts outside the CDR3, is DGGITQSPKYLFRKEGQNVTLSCEQNLNHDAMYWYRQDPGQGLRLIYYSQIVNDFQKGDIAEGYSVSREKKESFPLTVTSAQKNPTAFYLCASSTWTSGNTYEQYFGPGTRLTVT.